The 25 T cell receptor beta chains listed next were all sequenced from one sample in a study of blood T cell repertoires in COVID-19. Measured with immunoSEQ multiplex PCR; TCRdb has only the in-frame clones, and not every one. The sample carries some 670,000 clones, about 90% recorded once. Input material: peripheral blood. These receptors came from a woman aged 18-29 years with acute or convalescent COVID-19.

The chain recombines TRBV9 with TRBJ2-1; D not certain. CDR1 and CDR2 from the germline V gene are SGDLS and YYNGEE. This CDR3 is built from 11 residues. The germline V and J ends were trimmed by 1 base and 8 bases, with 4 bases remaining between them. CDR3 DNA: TGTGCCAGCAGCGTATCGGATGAGCAGTTCTTC. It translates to CASSVSDEQFF.

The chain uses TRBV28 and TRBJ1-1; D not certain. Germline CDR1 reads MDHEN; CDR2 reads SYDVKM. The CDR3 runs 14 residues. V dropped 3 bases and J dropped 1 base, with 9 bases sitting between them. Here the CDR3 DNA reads TGTGCCAGCAGTTTGAGGGAACCGAACACTGAAGCTTTCTTT. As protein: CASSLREPNTEAFF.

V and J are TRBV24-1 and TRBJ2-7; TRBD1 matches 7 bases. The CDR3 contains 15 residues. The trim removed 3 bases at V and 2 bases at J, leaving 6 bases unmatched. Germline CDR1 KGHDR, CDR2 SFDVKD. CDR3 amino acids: CATSDARDSPYEQYF. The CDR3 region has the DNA TGTGCCACCAGTGATGCCCGGGACAGCCCCTACGAGCAGTACTTC.

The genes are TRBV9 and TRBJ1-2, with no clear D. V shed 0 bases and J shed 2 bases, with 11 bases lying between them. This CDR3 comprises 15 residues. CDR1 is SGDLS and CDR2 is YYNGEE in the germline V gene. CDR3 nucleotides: TGTGCCAGCAGCGTAGTCGAGCCAGGAAACTATGGCTACACCTTC. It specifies CASSVVEPGNYGYTF.

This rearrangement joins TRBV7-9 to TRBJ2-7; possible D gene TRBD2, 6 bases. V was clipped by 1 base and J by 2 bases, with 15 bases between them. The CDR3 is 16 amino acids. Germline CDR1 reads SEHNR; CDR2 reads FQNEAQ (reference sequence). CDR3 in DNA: TGTGCCAGCAGCTTAGTGGGGACTCCCAAACCCTACGAGCAGTACTTC. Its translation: CASSLVGTPKPYEQYF.

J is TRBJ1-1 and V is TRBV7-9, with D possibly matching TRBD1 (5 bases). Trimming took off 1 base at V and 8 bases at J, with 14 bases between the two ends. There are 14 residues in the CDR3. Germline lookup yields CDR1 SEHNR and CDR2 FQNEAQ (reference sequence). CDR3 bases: TGTGCCAGCAGCTTAGAAGGCAGGGCACTAGAAGCTTTCTTT. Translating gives CASSLEGRALEAFF. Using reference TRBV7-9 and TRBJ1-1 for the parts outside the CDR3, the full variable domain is DTGVSQNPRHKITKRGQNVTFRCDPISEHNRLYWYRQTLGQGPEFLTYFQNEAQLEKSRLLSDRFSAERPKGSFSTLEIQRTEQGDSAMYLCASSLEGRALEAFFGQGTRLTVV.

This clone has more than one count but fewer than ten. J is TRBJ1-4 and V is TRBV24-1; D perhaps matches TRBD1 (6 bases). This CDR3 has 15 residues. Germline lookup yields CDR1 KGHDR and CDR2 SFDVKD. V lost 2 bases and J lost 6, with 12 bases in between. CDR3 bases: TGTGCCACCAGTGATTCGAGACAGGTATATGAAAAACTGTTTTTT. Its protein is CATSDSRQVYEKLFF.

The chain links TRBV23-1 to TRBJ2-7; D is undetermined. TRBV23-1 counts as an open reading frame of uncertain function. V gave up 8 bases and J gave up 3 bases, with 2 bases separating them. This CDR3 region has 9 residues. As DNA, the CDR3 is TGCGCCAGCCTCTACGAGCAGTACTTC. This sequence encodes CASLYEQYF.

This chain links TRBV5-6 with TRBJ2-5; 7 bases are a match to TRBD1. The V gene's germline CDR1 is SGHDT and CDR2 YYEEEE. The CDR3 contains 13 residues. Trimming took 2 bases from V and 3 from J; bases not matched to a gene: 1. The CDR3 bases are TGTGCCAGCAGCTTTGGGACAGAAGAGACCCAGTACTTC. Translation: CASSFGTEETQYF.

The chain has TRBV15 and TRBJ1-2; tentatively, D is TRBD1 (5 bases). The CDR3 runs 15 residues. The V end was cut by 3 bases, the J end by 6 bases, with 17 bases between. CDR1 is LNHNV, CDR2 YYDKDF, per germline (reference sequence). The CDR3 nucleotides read TGTGCCACCAGCAGCTTACAGGAAATTTTGGATGGCTACACCTTC. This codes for CATSSLQEILDGYTF.

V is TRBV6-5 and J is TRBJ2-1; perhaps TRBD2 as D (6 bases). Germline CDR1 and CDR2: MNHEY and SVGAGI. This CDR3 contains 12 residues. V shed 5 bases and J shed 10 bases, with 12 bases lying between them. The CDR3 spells CASSRYGGEQFF. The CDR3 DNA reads TGTGCCAGCAGTAGATACGGGGGAGAGCAGTTCTTC.

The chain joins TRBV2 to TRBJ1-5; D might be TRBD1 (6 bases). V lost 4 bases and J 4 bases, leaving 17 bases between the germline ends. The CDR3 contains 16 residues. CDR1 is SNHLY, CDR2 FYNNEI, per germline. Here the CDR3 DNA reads TGTGCCAGCAGTGCGCAGGGAGGGGGGCCGAATCAGCCCCAGCATTTT. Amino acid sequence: CASSAQGGGPNQPQHF.

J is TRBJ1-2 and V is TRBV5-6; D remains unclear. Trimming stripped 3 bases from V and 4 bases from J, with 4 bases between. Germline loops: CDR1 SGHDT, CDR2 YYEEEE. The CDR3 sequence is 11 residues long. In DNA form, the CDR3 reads TGTGCCAGCAGCTCTCTCTATGGCTACACCTTC. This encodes CASSSLYGYTF.

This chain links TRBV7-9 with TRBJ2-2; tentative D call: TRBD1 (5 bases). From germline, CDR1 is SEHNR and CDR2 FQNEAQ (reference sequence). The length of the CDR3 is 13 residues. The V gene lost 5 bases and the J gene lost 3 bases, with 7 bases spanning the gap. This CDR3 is CASSPGYTGELFF. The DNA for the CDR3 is TGTGCCAGCAGCCCAGGGTACACCGGGGAGCTGTTTTTT.

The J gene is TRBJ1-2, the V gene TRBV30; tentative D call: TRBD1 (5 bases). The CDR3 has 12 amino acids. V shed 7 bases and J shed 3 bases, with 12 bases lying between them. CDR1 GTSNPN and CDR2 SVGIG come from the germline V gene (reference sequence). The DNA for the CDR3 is TGTGCCTCGGAAGGGGAGGACTATGGCTACACCTTC. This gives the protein CASEGEDYGYTF. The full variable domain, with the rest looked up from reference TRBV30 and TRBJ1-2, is SQTIHQWPATLVQPVGSPLSLECTVEGTSNPNLYWYRQAAGRGLQLLFYSVGIGQISSEVPQNLSASRPQDRQFILSSKKLLLSDSGFYLCASEGEDYGYTFGSGTRLTVV.

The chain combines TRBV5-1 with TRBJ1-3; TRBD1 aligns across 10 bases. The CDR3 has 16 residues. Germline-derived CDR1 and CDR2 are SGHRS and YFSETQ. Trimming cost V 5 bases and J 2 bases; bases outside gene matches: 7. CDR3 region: CASRRRQGAPGNTIYF. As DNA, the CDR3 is TGCGCCAGCAGACGTCGACAGGGGGCCCCTGGAAACACCATATATTTT.

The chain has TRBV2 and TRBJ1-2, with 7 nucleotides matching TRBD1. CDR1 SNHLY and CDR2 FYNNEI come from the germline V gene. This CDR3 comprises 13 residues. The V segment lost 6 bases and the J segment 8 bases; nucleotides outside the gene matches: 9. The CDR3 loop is CASRNLLGGGYTF. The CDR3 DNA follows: TGTGCCAGCAGGAACCTCTTAGGGGGCGGCTACACCTTC. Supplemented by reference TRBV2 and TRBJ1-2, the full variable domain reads EPEVTQTPSHQVTQMGQEVILRCVPISNHLYFYWYRQILGQKVEFLVSFYNNEISEKSEIFDDQFSVERPDGSNFTLKIRSTKLEDSAMYFCASRNLLGGGYTFGSGTRLTVV.

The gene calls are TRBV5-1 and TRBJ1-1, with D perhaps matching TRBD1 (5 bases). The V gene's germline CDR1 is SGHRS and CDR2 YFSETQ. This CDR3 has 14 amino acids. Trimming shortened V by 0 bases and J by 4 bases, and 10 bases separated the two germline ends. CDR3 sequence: CASSLDLGGTEAFF. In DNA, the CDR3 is TGCGCCAGCAGCTTGGATCTGGGGGGCACTGAAGCTTTCTTT.

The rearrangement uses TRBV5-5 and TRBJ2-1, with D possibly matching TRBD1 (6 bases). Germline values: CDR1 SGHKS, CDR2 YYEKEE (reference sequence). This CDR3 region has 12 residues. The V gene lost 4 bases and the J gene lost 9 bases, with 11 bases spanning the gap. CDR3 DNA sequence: TGTGCCAGCAGCATACAGGGTGGTGAGCAGTTCTTC. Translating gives CASSIQGGEQFF.

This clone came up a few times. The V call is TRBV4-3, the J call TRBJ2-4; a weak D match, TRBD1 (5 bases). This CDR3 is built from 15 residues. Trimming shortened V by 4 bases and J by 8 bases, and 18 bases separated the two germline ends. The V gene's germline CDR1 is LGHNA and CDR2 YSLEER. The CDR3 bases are TGCGCCAGCAGCCGAAGAAGGGGCGAGGTGGACATTCAGTACTTC. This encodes CASSRRRGEVDIQYF.

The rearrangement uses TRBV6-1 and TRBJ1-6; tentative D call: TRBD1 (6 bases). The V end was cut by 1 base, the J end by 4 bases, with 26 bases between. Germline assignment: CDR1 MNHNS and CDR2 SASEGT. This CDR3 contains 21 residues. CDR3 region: CASSEGTIQGSSLSYNSPLHF. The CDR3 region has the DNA TGTGCCAGCAGTGAAGGCACCATTCAGGGGTCCTCACTCTCTTATAATTCACCCCTCCACTTT.

The CDR3 coding sequence is TGTGCCAGCAGTTACGGAGGGTTGGATTCACCCCTCCACTTT. Protein: CASSYGGLDSPLHF. The chain recombines TRBV6-6 with TRBJ1-6; D is unresolved. The ends were cut back, 2 bases at V and 8 bases at J, with 10 bases in the middle. Germline assignment: CDR1 MNHNY and CDR2 SVGAGI (reference sequence). The CDR3 has 14 residues.

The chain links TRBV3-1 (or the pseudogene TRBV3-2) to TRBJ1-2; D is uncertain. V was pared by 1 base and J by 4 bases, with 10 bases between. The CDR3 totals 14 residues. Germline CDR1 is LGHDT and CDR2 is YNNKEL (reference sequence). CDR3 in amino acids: CASSQATISYGYTF. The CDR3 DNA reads TGTGCCAGCAGCCAAGCGACAATCTCCTATGGCTACACCTTC.

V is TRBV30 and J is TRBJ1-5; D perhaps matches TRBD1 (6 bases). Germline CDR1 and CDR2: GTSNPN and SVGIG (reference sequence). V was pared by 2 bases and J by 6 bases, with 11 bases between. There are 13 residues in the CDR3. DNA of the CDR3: TGTGCCTGGAGTATCACAGGGATTCAGCCCCAGCATTTT. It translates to CAWSITGIQPQHF.

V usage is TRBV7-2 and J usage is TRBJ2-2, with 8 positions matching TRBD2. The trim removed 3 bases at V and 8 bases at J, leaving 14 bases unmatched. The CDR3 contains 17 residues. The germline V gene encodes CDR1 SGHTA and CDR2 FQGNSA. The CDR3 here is CASSLGAVLAGWGELFF. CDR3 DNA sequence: TGTGCCAGCAGCTTGGGTGCCGTTTTAGCGGGATGGGGGGAGCTGTTTTTT.